The 10 T cell receptor beta chains given below trace back to one sample, sequenced in a study of cytomegalovirus exposure and HLA in healthy donors. Profiling relied on immunoSEQ multiplex PCR, and the TCRdb table lists in-frame clones only, not all of them. The sample shows roughly 120,000 clones, approximately 89% of them seen only once. The material sequenced was PBMCs. These receptors all come from a man younger than 35 in good health and CMV-seronegative.

The rearrangement uses TRBV2 and TRBJ1-4; 7 nucleotides line up with TRBD1. The CDR3 totals 14 residues. Germline values: CDR1 SNHLY, CDR2 FYNNEI. V was clipped by 5 bases and J by 8 bases; unmatched bases: 8. CDR3 residues: CASSPQGDREKLFF. For the CDR3, the DNA is TGTGCCAGCAGTCCCCAGGGGGATAGGGAAAAACTGTTTTTT. Complete variable domain (other parts from reference TRBV2 and TRBJ1-4): EPEVTQTPSHQVTQMGQEVILRCVPISNHLYFYWYRQILGQKVEFLVSFYNNEISEKSEIFDDQFSVERPDGSNFTLKIRSTKLEDSAMYFCASSPQGDREKLFFGSGTQLSVL.

This chain connects TRBV28 to TRBJ2-7, with 9 positions matching TRBD1. The junction had 11 bases not matched to a gene; V was cut back by 3 bases and J by 5 bases. Looked up from germline, CDR1 is MDHEN and CDR2 is SYDVKM. CDR3 length equals 16 residues. The CDR3: CASSFQPGQGRNEQYF. DNA for the CDR3: TGTGCCAGCAGTTTCCAACCGGGACAGGGTCGAAACGAGCAGTACTTC.

This rearrangement joins TRBV9 to TRBJ2-7, with D perhaps TRBD1 (6 bases). The CDR3 is made up of 16 amino acids. CDR1 is SGDLS, CDR2 YYNGEE, per germline. Trimming pared 0 bases from V and 0 bases from J, leaving 13 bases between. The CDR3 reads CASSVGGTPSSYEQYF. DNA for the CDR3: TGTGCCAGCAGCGTAGGAGGGACACCGAGCTCCTACGAGCAGTACTTC.

This clone was counted a single time. V and J are TRBV4-3 and TRBJ2-1; 8 nucleotides match TRBD1. This CDR3 is 15 amino acids long. The ends lost 2 bases at V and 4 bases at J; junction bases unmatched: 4. Germline V CDR1 and CDR2: LGHNA, YSLEER. CDR3 nucleotides: TGCGCCAGCAGCCAACCAGGGGGCCGGTACAATGAGCAGTTCTTC. Translation gives CASSQPGGRYNEQFF.

This clone was found a few times. The genes are TRBV4-1 and TRBJ1-2, with D possibly being TRBD1 (5 bases). V lost 1 base to trimming and J lost 6 bases, with 15 bases between them. The CDR3 is 15 amino acids. Germline CDR1 reads MGHRA; CDR2 reads YSYEKL. CDR3 sequence reads: CASSQVQGQGHGYTF. The CDR3 bases are TGCGCCAGCAGCCAAGTTCAGGGTCAGGGCCATGGCTACACCTTC.

This clone was seen a handful of times. The chain has TRBV6-1 and TRBJ1-2, with 8 bases aligning to TRBD1. This CDR3 spans 12 amino acids. Per germline, CDR1 MNHNS and CDR2 SASEGT. The junction had 5 bases not matched to a gene; V was cut back by 7 bases and J by 7 bases. CDR3 amino acids: CASTRTGIGYTF. The CDR3 coding sequence is TGTGCCAGCACTCGGACAGGGATTGGCTACACCTTC.

The chain joins TRBV12-5 to TRBJ1-4; D gene unclear. The CDR3 contains 16 residues. Per the germline V gene, CDR1 is LGHNT and CDR2 is FRNRAP. V shed 1 base and J shed 0 bases, with 9 bases lying between them. The CDR3 spells CASGLGQVTTNEKLFF. CDR3 DNA: TGTGCTAGTGGTTTGGGGCAGGTTACAACTAATGAAAAACTGTTTTTT.

The rearrangement links TRBV30 to TRBJ1-5; D may be TRBD1 (6 bases). This CDR3 comprises 13 residues. The V gene lost 0 bases and the J gene lost 5 bases, with 8 bases spanning the gap. From germline, CDR1 is GTSNPN and CDR2 SVGIG (reference sequence). CDR3 region: CAWSVGHDQPQHF. In DNA form, the CDR3 reads TGTGCCTGGAGTGTGGGACACGATCAGCCCCAGCATTTT.

This clone has a handful of counts. The genes are TRBV7-9 and TRBJ1-2, with D unclear. CDR3 length: 13 residues. V lost 1 base to trimming and J lost 8 bases, with 11 bases between them. Germline V gives CDR1 SEHNR, CDR2 FQNEAQ (reference sequence). The CDR3 region has the DNA TGTGCCAGCAGCTTAGAGGAGAGGATGGGCTACACCTTC. It codes for CASSLEERMGYTF.

CDR3 region: CASSAWQNEKLFF. CDR3 nucleotides: TGTGCCAGCAGCGCATGGCAAAATGAAAAACTGTTTTTT. The chain links TRBV9 to TRBJ1-4; D ambiguous. CDR3 length: 13 amino acids. The V gene's germline CDR1 is SGDLS and CDR2 YYNGEE. V gave up 3 bases and J gave up 5 bases, with 8 bases separating them.